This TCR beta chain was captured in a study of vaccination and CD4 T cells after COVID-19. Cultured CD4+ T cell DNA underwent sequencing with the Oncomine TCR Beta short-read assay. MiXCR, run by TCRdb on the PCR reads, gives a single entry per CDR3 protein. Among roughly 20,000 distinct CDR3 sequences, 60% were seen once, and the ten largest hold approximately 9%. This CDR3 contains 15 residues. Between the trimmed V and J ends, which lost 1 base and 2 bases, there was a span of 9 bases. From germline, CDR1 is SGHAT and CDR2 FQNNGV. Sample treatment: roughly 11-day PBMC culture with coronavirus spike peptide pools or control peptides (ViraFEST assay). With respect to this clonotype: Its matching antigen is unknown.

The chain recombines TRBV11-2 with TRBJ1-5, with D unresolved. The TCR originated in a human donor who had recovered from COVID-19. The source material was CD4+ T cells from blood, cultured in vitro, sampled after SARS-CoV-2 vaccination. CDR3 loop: CASSLVGLGNQPQHF. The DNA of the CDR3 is TGTGCCAGCAGCTTAGTGGGTCTGGGCAATCAGCCCCAGCATTTT.